This TCR beta chain originates from a study of blood T cell repertoires in COVID-19. Study overall: T cells, B-cell-depleted T cells, or PBMCs provided the cDNA or gDNA that served as material.

Measured with immunoSEQ multiplex PCR; TCRdb has only the in-frame clones, and not every one. The data show 70,000 to 95,000 clones, with roughly 95% seen just once and around 4% held by the top ten. This clone was observed once. Trimming took off 1 base at V and 4 bases at J, with 13 bases between the two ends. This CDR3 has 14 residues. Per the germline V gene, CDR1 is SQVTM and CDR2 is ANQGSEA. Specimen: peripheral blood. The receptor was derived from a human donor with active COVID-19. The donor label of this sample is uncertain. The chain employs TRBV29-1 and TRBJ1-2; a possible D gene is TRBD1 (6 bases). CDR3: CSVEGQAISYGYTF. DNA of the CDR3: TGCAGCGTTGAAGGACAGGCGATAAGCTATGGCTACACCTTC. The full variable domain, rest sourced from reference TRBV29-1 and TRBJ1-2, is SAVISQKPSRDICQRGTSLTIQCQVDSQVTMMFWYRQQPGQSLTLIATANQGSEATYESGFVIDKFPISRPNLTFSTLTVSNMSPEDSSIYLCSVEGQAISYGYTFGSGTRLTVV.